Below are 16 T cell receptor beta chains sequenced from a single sample in a study of HIV-infected children after antiretroviral therapy interruption. The TCR library was built from RNA with a 3' RACE protocol and unique molecular identifiers. TCRdb re-derived calls from the 3' RACE reads in MiXCR, one entry per CDR3 protein. The data show 90,000 or so distinct CDR3 sequences, with about 6.9% seen just once and approximately 1.2% held by the top ten. The treatment here: PENTA 11 planned treatment interruption arm or continuous ART arm. The material sequenced was CD45RA+ CD4+ T cells from PBMCs, pooled from several time points, taken from a donor given antiretroviral therapy, either interrupted or continuous. Subset denoted: naive CD4+ CD45RA+ CD45RO- T cells. Receptors were obtained from a pool of human donors with HIV.

This clonotype was seen repeatedly, ten times or more. The chain employs TRBV5-1 and TRBJ2-1; 8 bases map to TRBD2. The CDR3 spans 17 residues. Germline V gives CDR1 SGHRS, CDR2 YFSETQ. J gave up 0 bases and V 4 bases, and 9 bases lay outside the gene matches. CDR3 sequence reads: CASSPTSGHFSYNEQFF. The CDR3 nucleotides are TGCGCCAGCAGCCCTACTAGCGGCCATTTCTCCTACAATGAGCAGTTCTTC.

This clonotype was detected a few times. This chain uses TRBV12-3 or TRBV12-4 with TRBJ2-3, with 7 bases lining up with TRBD2. The CDR3 extends over 15 amino acids. Trimming took 2 bases from V and 0 from J; bases not matched to a gene: 2. The CDR3 sequence: CASSLNGGSTDTQYF. The CDR3 bases are TGTGCCAGCAGTTTAAACGGGGGGAGCACAGATACGCAGTATTTT.

This clonotype appeared many times. Sequence at one end of the junction differs from germline and may be a read error. The genes are TRBV6-6 and TRBJ2-1, with a possible D match to TRBD2 (6 bases). The CDR3 length is 11 residues. CDR1 is MNHNY, CDR2 SVGAGI, per germline (reference sequence). CDR3 in amino acids: CASGAYNEQFF. The CDR3 DNA is TGCGCTTCGGGGGCCTACAATGAGCAGTTCTTC.

This clonotype was observed many times. The chain carries TRBV19 and TRBJ2-2; a possible D gene is TRBD2 (5 bases). This CDR3 region has 14 residues. Germline loops: CDR1 LNHDA, CDR2 SQIVND (reference sequence). Trimming pared 3 bases from V and 4 bases from J, leaving 9 bases between. CDR3 region: CASSIRGSTGELFF. The CDR3 DNA is TGTGCCAGTAGTATCAGAGGGTCCACCGGGGAGCTGTTTTTT.

The chain uses TRBV19 and TRBJ1-1; maybe TRBD1 (6 bases). The V end was cut by 8 bases, the J end by 0 bases, with 13 bases between. The germline CDR1 and CDR2 sequences are LNHDA and SQIVND (reference sequence). This CDR3 contains 14 residues. The CDR3 region has the DNA TGTGCCAGTTCTTGGACAGTTATGAACACTGAAGCTTTCTTT. Amino acids: CASSWTVMNTEAFF.

The V call is TRBV20-1, the J call TRBJ2-6, with no clear D. Trimming took off 3 bases at V and 0 bases at J, with 6 bases between the two ends. CDR3 length equals 14 residues. Germline V gene data show CDR1 as DFQATT and CDR2 as SNEGSKA (reference sequence). This chain's CDR3 is CSASMASGANVLTF. CDR3 in DNA: TGCAGTGCTAGTATGGCCTCTGGGGCCAACGTCCTGACTTTC.

This clonotype was recorded many times. This chain links TRBV12-3 or TRBV12-4 with TRBJ2-1; 8 bases line up with TRBD1. CDR3 length equals 18 residues. The V gene end was trimmed by 4 bases and the J gene end by 2 bases; junction bases not matched to a gene: 13. This chain's CDR3 is CASSYPRTGMVPYNEQFF. The CDR3 bases are TGTGCCAGCAGTTACCCCCGGACAGGGATGGTCCCCTACAATGAGCAGTTCTTC.

This clonotype appeared many times. V gene TRBV7-3 combines with J gene TRBJ1-1; no clear D gene. The CDR3 contains 13 residues. Trimming removed 4 bases at V and 2 bases at J, with 8 bases between. The germline gives CDR1 SGHTA, CDR2 FQGTGA. The CDR3 reads CASSSGSNTEAFF. CDR3 sequence (DNA): TGTGCCAGCAGCTCAGGCAGTAACACTGAAGCTTTCTTT.

The chain carries TRBV5-1 and TRBJ2-5, with no clear D. The CDR3 length is 14 residues. The ends were cut back, 4 bases at V and 3 bases at J, with 13 bases in the middle. Germline values: CDR1 SGHRS, CDR2 YFSETQ. The CDR3 coding sequence is TGCGCCAGCAGCCACGGACGCGACGAAGAGACCCAGTACTTC. Protein: CASSHGRDEETQYF.

This clonotype has only a few counts. V and J are TRBV5-1 and TRBJ2-7; 7 bases map to TRBD2. Trimming took 1 base from V and 2 from J; bases not matched to a gene: 3. The CDR3 is made up of 14 amino acids. CDR1 is SGHRS, CDR2 YFSETQ, per germline. In DNA form, the CDR3 reads TGCGCCAGCAGCTTGAGCGGGACCACCTACGAGCAGTACTTC. Translated, it gives CASSLSGTTYEQYF.

This clonotype was recorded many times. V usage is TRBV7-8 and J usage is TRBJ1-1, with D unclear. Trimming stripped 1 base from V and 4 bases from J, with 10 bases between. The CDR3 totals 14 residues. Germline assignment: CDR1 SGHVS and CDR2 FQNEAQ. CDR3 protein: CASSLDRSITEAFF. CDR3 nucleotides: TGTGCCAGCAGCTTAGATCGGAGTATCACTGAAGCTTTCTTT.

This clonotype was detected ten times or more. This sequence joins TRBV18 and TRBJ2-1, with TRBD2 identical over 8 bases. CDR1 and CDR2 from the germline V gene are KGHSH and LQKENI. The CDR3 totals 15 residues. The V gene end was trimmed by 4 bases and the J gene end by 8 bases; junction bases not matched to a gene: 10. The DNA for the CDR3 is TGTGCCAGCTCACGCCTGAGCGGGAGCGGCGATGAGCAGTTCTTC. This gives the protein CASSRLSGSGDEQFF.

The table lists this clonotype with many counts. The V gene is TRBV12-3 or TRBV12-4, the J gene TRBJ2-2; 9 bases align to TRBD1. This CDR3 contains 15 residues. V dropped 5 bases and J dropped 7; count of bases not matched to a gene: 8. In nucleotides, the CDR3 is TGTGCCAGCAGTCGCCGGGGGACAGGGAACGGGGAGCTGTTTTTT. Protein sequence: CASSRRGTGNGELFF.

This clonotype appeared many times. The rearrangement joins TRBV20-1 to TRBJ2-3; 9 bases are a match to TRBD2. This CDR3 contains 13 residues. With 8 bases clipped from V and 2 bases from J, the junction kept 5 bases outside the gene matches. CDR1 and CDR2 (germline): DFQATT, SNEGSKA (reference sequence). This CDR3 reads CSPRLADTDTQYF. Written as DNA, the CDR3 is TGCAGTCCCCGACTAGCGGACACAGATACGCAGTATTTT.

Many counts were recorded for this clonotype. V gene TRBV9 combines with J gene TRBJ2-5; 8 bases agree with TRBD1. Germline V gene sequence: CDR1 SGDLS, CDR2 YYNGEE. There are 16 residues in the CDR3. J was trimmed by 2 bases and V by 3 bases; bases with no gene match: 9. CDR3 DNA: TGTGCCAGCAGCGGTGGGGCCGGACAGGGTCAAGAGACCCAGTACTTC. As protein: CASSGGAGQGQETQYF.

In this sample, this clonotype turned up a few times. The CDR3 DNA reads TGTGCCAGTAGGTGGGACAGGGATTTTTCGTACAATGAGCAGTTCTTC. Its translation is CASRWDRDFSYNEQFF. The V call is TRBV19, the J call TRBJ2-1; 9 nucleotides match TRBD1. The length of the CDR3 is 16 residues. V lost 6 bases to trimming and J lost 4 bases; unmatched junction nucleotides: 10. Germline CDR1 is LNHDA and CDR2 is SQIVND (reference sequence).